This T cell receptor beta chain was sequenced in a study of read filtering for tumor transcriptome and immune sequencing. As for the study in general: Revised staging placed eight or nine patients in R-ISS I, around 15 in II, 7 in III. Overall study findings and caveats: Even smaller IR-seq throughput identified most shared clonotypes. IR-seq and RNA-seq agreed better without single-read clonotypes.

In this sample, this clonotype turned up many times. The antigen is undetermined. This library used roughly 400 ng RNA and molecular barcoded adaptors spanning alpha/delta and beta/gamma chains. Via MiXCR, TCRdb re-called the reads, giving one row per CDR3 protein. Of 50,000 or so distinct CDR3 sequences in the sample, roughly 18% were seen once. Germline V gives CDR1 SGHAT, CDR2 FQNNGV. CDR3 length: 16 amino acids. V was clipped by 3 bases and J by 2 bases; unmatched bases: 5. At the time of active disease, bone marrow was collected from every patient. V gene TRBV11-2 combines with J gene TRBJ2-5; 11 bases map to TRBD2. The clonotype originates from a donor at least 40 years old with multiple myeloma. The sequenced sample consisted of a population of CD138-negative cells sorted from bone marrow. The CDR3 coding sequence is TGTGCCAGCAGCTTCTTAGCGGGAGGGGTTCAAGAGACCCAGTACTTC. Protein: CASSFLAGGVQETQYF.